These 10 T cell receptor beta chains were sequenced from one sample in a study of T cell responses to AZD1222 COVID-19 vaccine. Repertoires were generated with immunoSEQ multiplex PCR, while TCRdb's copy carries only in-frame clones and drops some. The table has about 130,000 clones, about 92% seen once. Sequenced here: peripheral blood, sampled on day 0 of AZD1222 vaccination. The receptor set was obtained from an adult in good health.

V and J are TRBV6-5 and TRBJ2-2; 9 bases match TRBD2. The junction had 1 base not matched to a gene; V was cut back by 4 bases and J by 1 base. Germline values: CDR1 MNHEY, CDR2 SVGAGI. The CDR3 sequence is 15 residues long. Here the CDR3 DNA reads TGTGCCAGCAGTTTAGCGGGGGAGAACACCGGGGAGCTGTTTTTT. Translating gives CASSLAGENTGELFF.

This chain connects TRBV29-1 to TRBJ1-2, with TRBD1 identical over 8 bases. Germline CDR1 reads SQVTM; CDR2 reads ANQGSEA. V lost 7 bases to trimming and J lost 6 bases; unmatched junction nucleotides: 10. The CDR3 consists of 13 residues. The CDR3 bases are TGCAGCGGCCGAGGACAGGGAAAGGATGGCTACACCTTC. It is translated as CSGRGQGKDGYTF.

The J gene is TRBJ1-2, the V gene TRBV3-1 (or the pseudogene TRBV3-2); D not certain. V gave up 0 bases and J gave up 5 bases, with 13 bases separating them. Germline V CDR1 and CDR2: LGHDT, YNNKEL (reference sequence). This CDR3 spans 15 amino acids. This CDR3 reads CASSQEVQSVYGYTF. DNA of the CDR3: TGTGCCAGCAGCCAAGAGGTACAATCAGTATATGGCTACACCTTC.

V usage is TRBV28 and J usage is TRBJ1-1; the match to TRBD1 covers 10 bases. This CDR3 has 15 amino acids. Trimming cost V 5 bases and J 6 bases; bases outside gene matches: 9. Germline CDR1 and CDR2: MDHEN and SYDVKM. DNA for the CDR3: TGTGCCAGCAGTCCAGGACAGGGGGGTCTTCCTGAAGCTTTCTTT. Its translation is CASSPGQGGLPEAFF.

The chain employs TRBV6-1 and TRBJ1-6; tentatively, D is TRBD1 (5 bases). V lost 4 bases, J lost 0 bases, and 13 bases lay in between. The CDR3 contains 17 residues. Germline lookup yields CDR1 MNHNS and CDR2 SASEGT. CDR3 in DNA: TGTGCCAGCAGTGGAGGGACTCATAGCTCCTATAATTCACCCCTCCACTTT. Translated: CASSGGTHSSYNSPLHF.

The J gene is TRBJ1-6, the V gene TRBV28, with no clear D. Germline V lookup: CDR1 MDHEN, CDR2 SYDVKM. The ends were cut back, 6 bases at V and 4 bases at J, with 10 bases in the middle. This CDR3 is 14 amino acids long. CDR3 in amino acids: CASRSPVYNSPLHF. The CDR3 DNA reads TGTGCCAGCAGGTCCCCAGTATATAATTCACCCCTCCACTTT.

The V gene is TRBV3-1 (or the pseudogene TRBV3-2), the J gene TRBJ1-1, with D hard to call. Between the trimmed V and J ends, which lost 2 bases and 8 bases, there was a span of 9 bases. The V gene's germline CDR1 is LGHDT and CDR2 YNNKEL (reference sequence). CDR3 size: 12 residues. This chain's CDR3 is CASSQQQLEAFF. CDR3 nucleotides: TGTGCCAGCAGCCAACAACAATTGGAAGCTTTCTTT.

Here the CDR3 reads CASSFRLAGGHEQFF. In DNA, the CDR3 is TGTGCCAGCAGCTTTCGACTAGCGGGGGGACATGAGCAGTTCTTC. This rearrangement joins TRBV11-2 to TRBJ2-1, with 13 bases identical to TRBD2. Germline V gene sequence: CDR1 SGHAT, CDR2 FQNNGV. V lost 3 bases to trimming and J lost 8 bases; unmatched junction nucleotides: 4. CDR3 length: 15 amino acids.

This clone showed up just a few times. The chain joins TRBV11-2 to TRBJ1-3; TRBD1 matches 8 bases. The CDR3 runs to 17 residues. Germline CDR1 SGHAT, CDR2 FQNNGV. V was clipped by 6 bases and J by 4 bases; unmatched bases: 14. The CDR3 DNA reads as TGTGCCAGCAGGCCACGTCCCCGACAGGGGAAAGGAAACACCATATATTTT. Translating gives CASRPRPRQGKGNTIYF.

This clone was detected only once. The V call is TRBV11-3, the J call TRBJ1-3, with D possibly TRBD1 on 5 matching bases. Germline CDR1 and CDR2: SGHNT and YENEEA. Trimming pared 2 bases from V and 2 bases from J, leaving 13 bases between. This CDR3 has 16 amino acids. In nucleotides, the CDR3 is TGTGCCAGCAGCTTACTTGGTGCAGGGCCTGGAAACACCATATATTTT. Protein: CASSLLGAGPGNTIYF.